What follows are 20 T cell receptor beta chains derived from one specimen sequenced in a study of T-cell memory formation after mild COVID-19. Each CDR3 protein gets one entry after TCRdb re-called the 5' RACE reads with MiXCR. The sample lists around 370,000 distinct CDR3 sequences, 20% to 25% occurring once. The sample comprised PBMCs or a T cell subset sorted from them (not recorded which). These receptors all come from an adult woman who had mild COVID-19 (a few samples of this study predate the infection). Cell type and time point are not known.

This chain connects TRBV11-2 to TRBJ1-2; a weak D match, TRBD1 (5 bases). Trimming cost V 3 bases and J 11 bases, with 16 bases left between them. The CDR3 sequence is 13 residues long. Germline CDR1 is SGHAT and CDR2 is FQNNGV. CDR3 sequence: CASSFNGAVRYTF. CDR3 in DNA: TGTGCCAGCAGCTTCAACGGGGCGGTCCGTTACACCTTC.

The chain uses TRBV11-3 and TRBJ2-1; tentative D call: TRBD1 (7 bases). Germline values: CDR1 SGHNT, CDR2 YENEEA. This CDR3 has 18 amino acids. Trimming removed 5 bases from V and 2 bases from J, with 22 bases in between. The CDR3 DNA follows: TGTGCCAGCAGCCGTAATCTTATGGAGGGGGCACCCTACAATGAGCAGTTCTTC. Translated, it gives CASSRNLMEGAPYNEQFF.

This chain links TRBV7-9 with TRBJ1-1; weak D call: TRBD1 (5 bases). The germline V gene has CDR1 SEHNR and CDR2 FQNEAQ (reference sequence). The CDR3 totals 15 residues. V lost 2 bases and J 6 bases, leaving 16 bases between the germline ends. The CDR3 spells CASSLSAGSLAEAFF. CDR3 bases: TGTGCCAGCAGCTTATCGGCAGGGAGTTTGGCTGAAGCTTTCTTT.

This clonotype was observed a few times. V and J are TRBV28 and TRBJ2-7, with 9 bases aligning to TRBD1. This CDR3 is built from 14 residues. Germline V lookup: CDR1 MDHEN, CDR2 SYDVKM. V dropped 3 bases and J dropped 5; count of bases not matched to a gene: 5. The CDR3 region has the DNA TGTGCCAGCAGTTTGGGACAGGGAGGTCACGAGCAGTACTTC. Its protein product is CASSLGQGGHEQYF.

In this sample, this clonotype turned up a few times. The chain recombines TRBV7-9 with TRBJ1-1, with TRBD1 identical over 9 bases. Germline values: CDR1 SEHNR, CDR2 FQNEAQ (reference sequence). The CDR3 length is 13 residues. The V gene end was trimmed by 4 bases and the J gene end by 5 bases; junction bases not matched to a gene: 2. Here the CDR3 reads CASSWGQGTEAFF. CDR3 nucleotide sequence: TGTGCCAGCAGCTGGGGACAGGGAACTGAAGCTTTCTTT. The variable domain in full, completed from reference TRBV7-9 and TRBJ1-1, reads DTGVSQNPRHKITKRGQNVTFRCDPISEHNRLYWYRQTLGQGPEFLTYFQNEAQLEKSRLLSDRFSAERPKGSFSTLEIQRTEQGDSAMYLCASSWGQGTEAFFGQGTRLTVV.

This clonotype has at least ten counts. V gene TRBV18 combines with J gene TRBJ1-2; D remains unclear. The CDR3 has 14 residues. V dropped 3 bases and J dropped 2 bases, with 10 bases sitting between them. The germline CDR1 and CDR2 sequences are KGHSH and LQKENI. CDR3 coding DNA: TGTGCCAGCTCACCTATGGCAGAGAACTATGGCTACACCTTC. This sequence encodes CASSPMAENYGYTF. Full variable domain (remainder filled in from reference TRBV18 and TRBJ1-2): NAGVMQNPRHLVRRRGQEARLRCSPMKGHSHVYWYRQLPEEGLKFMVYLQKENIIDESGMPKERFSAEFPKEGPSILRIQQVVRGDSAAYFCASSPMAENYGYTFGSGTRLTVV.

On this clonotype itself: At one of its ends the junction is not consistent with the germline gene, which may arise from a read error. The chain joins TRBV7-8 to TRBJ2-7; D is unclear. CDR3 size: 15 residues. Germline V gene data show CDR1 as SGHVS and CDR2 as FQNEAQ. CDR3 in DNA: TGTGACAGCAGCCCTCGACTTCAGAGCTCCTACGAGCAGTACTTC. Translating it yields CDSSPRLQSSYEQYF.

The chain carries TRBV4-3 and TRBJ1-2; D is undetermined. The CDR3 totals 13 residues. Trimming cost V 0 bases and J 2 bases, with 4 bases left between them. Germline assignment: CDR1 LGHNA and CDR2 YSLEER. CDR3 DNA: TGCGCCAGCAGCCAAGATGAGAACTATGGCTACACCTTC. The encoded protein is CASSQDENYGYTF.

This clonotype was counted between two and nine times. V is TRBV7-9 and J is TRBJ2-3; D remains ambiguous. Germline CDR1 SEHNR, CDR2 FQNEAQ (reference sequence). The CDR3 spans 16 residues. V was pared by 5 bases and J by 0 bases, with 15 bases between. The CDR3 loop is CASSPLRAVSTDTQYF. The CDR3 region has the DNA TGTGCCAGCAGCCCCCTACGCGCGGTTAGCACAGATACGCAGTATTTT.

This clonotype was counted only a few times. The chain carries TRBV7-9 and TRBJ2-5, with 7 bases that match TRBD1. Trimming cost V 5 bases and J 1 base; bases outside gene matches: 4. This CDR3 has 14 residues. Germline V gene sequence: CDR1 SEHNR, CDR2 FQNEAQ (reference sequence). The CDR3 sequence is CASSPGQIQETQYF. The CDR3 DNA reads TGTGCCAGCAGCCCGGGACAGATCCAAGAGACCCAGTACTTC.

This clonotype is labeled as medium-sized. V usage is TRBV7-9 and J usage is TRBJ2-7, with D hard to call. Germline lookup yields CDR1 SEHNR and CDR2 FQNEAQ (reference sequence). V gave up 1 base and J gave up 3 bases, with 10 bases separating them. The CDR3 has 14 amino acids. The CDR3 protein is CASSLVLTDYEQYF. Here the CDR3 DNA reads TGTGCCAGCAGCTTAGTTTTAACAGACTACGAGCAGTACTTC.

The V and J genes are TRBV5-1 and TRBJ2-1, with TRBD1 matching 9 bases. The CDR3 has 16 amino acids. Germline-derived CDR1 and CDR2 are SGHRS and YFSETQ. V lost 4 bases to trimming and J lost 4 bases; unmatched junction nucleotides: 9. CDR3 sequence (DNA): TGCGCCAGCAGCGACGCCGGGACAGGGCTATACAATGAGCAGTTCTTC. It translates to CASSDAGTGLYNEQFF.

This clonotype has just a few counts. The rearrangement uses TRBV5-1 and TRBJ2-5, with 8 bases aligning to TRBD1. CDR1 is SGHRS, CDR2 YFSETQ, per germline. J gave up 5 bases and V 4 bases, and 7 bases lay outside the gene matches. The CDR3 is 14 amino acids. The CDR3 coding sequence is TGCGCCAGCAGCCCGACAGGGGCAGAGGAGACCCAGTACTTC. Protein sequence: CASSPTGAEETQYF.

The chain recombines TRBV18 with TRBJ2-1; D call uncertain. Germline V gives CDR1 KGHSH, CDR2 LQKENI. Trimming took 5 bases from V and 0 from J, leaving 14 bases between them. The CDR3 has 16 residues. The CDR3 loop reads CASSETARSSYNEQFF. The CDR3 region has the DNA TGTGCCAGCTCAGAAACAGCGCGGAGCTCCTACAATGAGCAGTTCTTC.

This clonotype has more than one count but fewer than ten. J is TRBJ2-1 and V is TRBV20-1; D gene ambiguous. V gave up 8 bases and J gave up 6 bases, with 14 bases separating them. Germline assignment: CDR1 DFQATT and CDR2 SNEGSKA (reference sequence). The CDR3 extends over 12 amino acids. The CDR3 spells CSPRGNGNEQFF. In nucleotides, the CDR3 is TGCAGTCCCCGAGGTAACGGCAATGAGCAGTTCTTC.

In its sample, this clonotype was seen a few times. The CDR3 here is CATLTLTGSLLGAEAFF. CDR3 sequence (DNA): TGTGCCACCCTAACTCTGACCGGGTCCCTCCTGGGGGCTGAAGCTTTCTTT. The chain uses TRBV6-2 or TRBV6-3 and TRBJ1-1; a possible D gene is TRBD1 (5 bases). The CDR3 spans 17 residues. CDR1 is MNHEY and CDR2 is SVGEGT in the germline V gene. V shed 10 bases and J shed 6 bases, with 30 bases lying between them.

This clonotype was detected a few times. This chain connects TRBV7-6 to TRBJ2-2; a possible D gene is TRBD2 (6 bases). Germline CDR1 SGHVS, CDR2 FNYEAQ. V lost 8 bases, J lost 7 bases, and 11 bases lay in between. There are 12 residues in the CDR3. For the CDR3, the DNA is TGTGCCAGCGCTCGGGGGAGCGGGGAGCTGTTTTTT. Its protein product is CASARGSGELFF. Full variable domain (rest looked up from reference TRBV7-6 and TRBJ2-2): GAGVSQSPRYKVTKRGQDVALRCDPISGHVSLYWYRQALGQGPEFLTYFNYEAQQDKSGLPNDRFSAERPEGSISTLTIQRTEQRDSAMYRCASARGSGELFFGEGSRLTVL.

This clonotype has more than one count but fewer than ten. The chain recombines TRBV5-4 with TRBJ1-1; TRBD1 might be the D (6 bases). Trimming pared 2 bases from V and 2 bases from J, leaving 13 bases between. Germline values: CDR1 SGHNT, CDR2 YYREEE (reference sequence). The CDR3 consists of 15 residues. The CDR3 loop is CASSFASGANTEAFF. The CDR3 DNA reads as TGTGCCAGCAGCTTTGCCTCAGGGGCCAACACTGAAGCTTTCTTT.

The count of this clonotype is one. The genes are TRBV12-3 or TRBV12-4 and TRBJ1-2, with TRBD1 matching over 7 bases. CDR3 length equals 15 residues. Trimming at V came to 2 bases and at J to 5 bases, leaving 8 bases not matched to a gene. The DNA for the CDR3 is TGTGCCAGCAGTTTATTGCCAGGGGGATGGTATGGCTACACCTTC. Its protein is CASSLLPGGWYGYTF.

There are a few counts of this clonotype. This chain connects TRBV12-3 or TRBV12-4 to TRBJ1-1, with D perhaps matching TRBD1 (5 bases). V was clipped by 9 bases and J by 4 bases, with 12 bases between them. This CDR3 has 12 amino acids. CDR3 bases: TGTGCCAGTTCAACAGGCCCCACTGAAGCTTTCTTT. Its translation is CASSTGPTEAFF.